This TCR beta chain was sequenced for a study of CD8 T cells in Susac syndrome. From germline, CDR1 is SNHLY and CDR2 FYNNEI. V lost 5 bases, J lost 0 bases, and 20 bases lay in between. This CDR3 has 18 amino acids. The multiple sclerosis control group comprised treatment-naive patients with stable or active relapsing-remitting disease. Negative magnetic isolation gave CD8+ and CD4+ cells; FACS enriched CD8+ TEMRA. With random hexamers, 0.5 to 1 ug RNA was reverse transcribed. immunoSEQ multiplex PCR amplified TCR beta CDR3 across 54 Vbeta, 13 Jbeta. TCRdb used MiXCR to reprocess the immunoSEQ multiplex PCR reads, holding one entry per CDR3 protein. Counted here are 150,000 to 200,000 distinct CDR3 sequences, approximately 93% occurring once; the ten biggest clones make up about 0.089%.

Specimen: CD4+ T cells from PBMCs. This rearrangement joins TRBV2 to TRBJ1-5; the D gene is possibly TRBD1 (6 bases). The sequence was obtained from a human donor with multiple sclerosis. CDR3 region: CASSQDLTGRYSNQPQHF. DNA of the CDR3: TGTGCCAGCAGTCAGGATCTAACAGGGAGGTATAGCAATCAGCCCCAGCATTTT.